What follows is one T cell receptor (beta chain) and its context. The data derive from a study of blood T cell repertoires in COVID-19. Authors' data handling: Nucleated cell number was recorded as an estimate derived from reference gene primer amplification. Sequenced by immunoSEQ multiplex PCR; TCRdb stores in-frame clones only, minus some. Clone size and V and J calls were adopted from that table, with D and trimming inferred from the DNA. The sample lists around 200,000 clones, 85% occurring once. Individuals drawn from about 26 US areas were about 18 to 100 years old. Which cohort a participant joined came from the clinical history participants gave. The germline CDR1 and CDR2 sequences are GTSNPN and SVGIG (reference sequence). This CDR3 region has 13 residues. V was clipped by 8 bases and J by 6 bases, with 19 bases between them.

Sequenced sample: PBMCs or T cells enriched from blood (not recorded which). This sequence was found in a man aged 35 to 55 who had recovered from COVID-19. The chain links TRBV30 to TRBJ1-1, with D perhaps TRBD1 (5 bases). The CDR3 reads CAGGKQLIAEAFF. In DNA form, the CDR3 reads TGTGCCGGGGGAAAACAGTTAATTGCTGAAGCTTTCTTT.